Detailed here is one TCR beta chain. The data originate from a study of blood T cell repertoires in COVID-19. On the study more broadly: PBMCs, B-cell-depleted T cells, or T cells provided the cDNA or gDNA that made up the material.

Measured with immunoSEQ multiplex PCR; TCRdb has only the in-frame clones, and not every one. The table has 190,000 or so clones, more than 70% seen once. V lost 2 bases to trimming and J lost 3 bases, with 13 bases between them. The CDR3 loop spans 15 amino acids. Germline CDR1 and CDR2: MGHRA and YSYEKL. The source material was PBMCs or T cells enriched from blood (not recorded which). This rearrangement joins TRBV4-1 to TRBJ2-5, with D possibly being TRBD1 (5 bases). This TCR derives from a woman in her twenties or thirties who had recovered from COVID-19. This chain's CDR3 is CASSQQGNREETQYF. DNA for the CDR3: TGCGCCAGCAGCCAACAGGGAAACAGAGAAGAGACCCAGTACTTC.